This section outlines one T cell receptor beta chain sequence together with its context. This clone was picked up a small number of times. No cognate antigen has been identified for it. Base qualities were left out, and no much larger clone turns up one base away. The donors were healthy, HIV-negative adults who had no recently reported acute infections or vaccinations. All donors were Caucasian adults living in Nashville, Tennessee, USA. CD4+ T cells were enriched through magnetic negative selection, after which naive cells were positively selected on CD45RA and the remaining negative fraction served as the memory subset. Blood was collected by leukapheresis, and PBMCs were isolated by Ficoll-Histopaque density gradient centrifugation and then cryopreserved in liquid nitrogen vapor phase. Analytical flow cytometry was used to check the purity and quantity of each magnetically sorted T cell population. From each sorted fraction, genomic DNA was isolated and quantified by UV absorbance on a Nanodrop 2000c.

The record originates from a study of shared clonotypes between healthy human individuals (dated by TCRdb to the early 2020s). Background on the whole study: The cohort comprised a couple of women and a few men aged 18 to 49 years. To increase sequencing depth and limit assay-specific biases, different laboratories used diverse techniques to prepare libraries and sequence TCR repertoires. Per donor, leukapheresis produced somewhere between about 0.94 and 9 billion PBMCs. To estimate repertoire size and how much clonotypes are shared between individuals, the study performed deep sequencing of blood TCR repertoires from about 5 healthy adults. Per donor, three plates each were used for CD4 naive and CD4 memory, two for CD8 naive, and one for CD8 memory.

Using the deep immunoSEQ assay, TCR CDR3 regions were amplified from genomic DNA by multiplex PCR. Extracted genomic DNA from each cell subset was distributed evenly across all wells of several immunoSEQ 96-well plates, and each plate was treated as a replicate. For sorted subsets, roughly 190 ng of genomic DNA, equivalent to around 31,000 T cell genomes, went into each replicate PCR. Purified libraries were quantified with a Qubit 3.0 fluorometer, sized on a Bioanalyzer 2100, and re-quantified with the KAPA Library Quantification kit. Every immunoSEQ 96-well plate was sequenced on a dedicated single-read 150-cycle Illumina NextSeq 550 flow cell. In the original analysis: Because the immunoSEQ output held only junctional sequences and lacked quality scores, the filtering could not match the filtering applied to full-length reads. Sequences were annotated with PyIR, a Python wrapper for IgBLAST v1.9, and V/J genes and CDR3 were assigned using IMGT germline references. Reads were removed for weak V/J assignments (E-value above 1e-6), missing CDR3, stop codons, out-of-frame junctions, or ambiguous translated residues. V3J clonotypes were defined as sequences sharing the same inferred V gene, J gene, and CDR3 amino acid sequence. The percentage overlap between two repertoires was calculated by dividing the number of shared unique clonotypes by the size of the smaller repertoire. Richness of each repertoire was evaluated using RTK rarefaction, the Chao1 estimator, and Recon v2.1 estimates of unobserved clonotypes. For all TCRbeta clonotypes obtained by the gDNA method from several donors, generation probabilities were computed with OLGA. The table comes from immuneACCESS by way of TCRdb, which keeps in-frame sequences with V and J called. Part of the clones is missing from these tables; in studies checked, under half for an unresolved V gene and the rest for unknown reasons. V, J and clone size reflect that table, while D and trimming were determined from the DNA. The sample table contains some 1 million clones; only one count was recorded for about 75% of them. The top ten hold over 1.3% of the sample.

The investigation overall reported the following: Pairwise subsampling led to the expectation that sequencing depth would affect the degree of clonotype sharing among donors. Compared with non-shared clonotypes, the clonotypes found in all four sorted-subset donors had higher generation probabilities. The small number of donors limited the genetic and exposure-history diversity represented. Sampling was restricted to blood, and TCR repertoires in tissue are likely to differ from TCR repertoires in blood. Across four donors, roughly 5.1% of naive CD4, 3% to 4% of naive CD8, around 2.1% of memory CD4, and 0.3% to 0.45% of memory CD8 clonotypes were shared. Larger estimated clonotype richness was generally found for naive subsets than for memory subsets. Rarefaction of sorted-subset datasets indicated incomplete sequencing despite the large sequencing depth.

Material: memory CD4+ T cells sorted from blood. The cell subset or site label corresponds to: CD45RA-negative fraction. The TCR was taken from a man between 18 and 35 years old in good health.

The DNA sequence is given as TGCGCCACCAGGCCGGGACAGGGGTACTCTGGAAACACCATATATTTT. Its translation reads: CATRPGQGYSGNTIYF. The chain is encoded by TRBV5-1 joined to TRBJ1-3, and TRBD1 aligns with 10 junction nucleotides. CDR1 and CDR2 are read off the germline V gene as SGHRS and YFSETQ. Here V drops 9 bases and J drops 0 bases, and the junction holds 9 bases not matched to any gene. Including cysteine and phenylalanine, the CDR3 has 16 amino acids. The kept DNA is CDR3 alone, 48 bases in frame from the first base.